The entry below describes one TCR beta chain. The data were obtained in a study of shared T cell receptors in the human thymus. Assay used: immunoSEQ multiplex PCR; TCRdb lists only in-frame clones, some missing. The table records approximately 760,000 clones, 80% to 90% of them present only once. These data were likewise used in another study, on human thymus T cells. This second study says: Thymic samples were excised during corrective heart operations. A high degree of thymic repertoire overlap among unrelated individuals was reported in related research.

The sequenced material came from thymocytes. This clonotype was sampled from a girl under three years old with a congenital heart defect.

CDR3 loop: CASRLTAMTENTEAFF. The CDR3 DNA reads as TGTGCCAGCAGACTCACCGCAATGACAGAGAACACTGAAGCTTTCTTT. The rearrangement joins TRBV5-6 to TRBJ1-1; tentative D call: TRBD1 (5 bases). Germline V lookup: CDR1 SGHDT, CDR2 YYEEEE. The CDR3 is 16 amino acids. Trimming removed 5 bases from V and 1 base from J, with 18 bases in between.